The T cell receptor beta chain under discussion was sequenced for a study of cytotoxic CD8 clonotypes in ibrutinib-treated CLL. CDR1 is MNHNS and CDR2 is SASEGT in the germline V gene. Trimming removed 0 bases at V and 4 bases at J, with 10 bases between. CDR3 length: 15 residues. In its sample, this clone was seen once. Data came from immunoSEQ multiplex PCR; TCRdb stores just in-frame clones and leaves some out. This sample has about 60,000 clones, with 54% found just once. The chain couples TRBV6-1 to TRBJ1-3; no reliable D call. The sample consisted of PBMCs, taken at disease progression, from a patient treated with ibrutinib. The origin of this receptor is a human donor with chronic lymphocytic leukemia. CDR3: CASSEAGFSGNTIYF. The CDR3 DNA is TGTGCCAGCAGTGAAGCGGGATTTAGCGGAAACACCATATATTTT.